The subject of this entry is one T cell receptor (beta chain). Its cognate antigen is unknown. The sample belongs to a study of T-cell memory formation after mild COVID-19. Notes on the study in general: Certain responding clones were present in pre-infection memory, suggesting participation of cross-reactive memory.

TCRdb reprocessed the 5' RACE reads with MiXCR, giving one entry per CDR3 protein. The sample carries around 300,000 distinct CDR3 sequences, approximately 8% recorded once. Germline CDR1 and CDR2: ENHRY and SYGVKD. The CDR3 runs to 17 residues. After removal of 6 bases from V and 6 bases from J, the junction contained 14 bases not matched to a gene. This sequence was found in a man in his late teens or twenties who had mild COVID-19 (a few samples of this study predate the infection). Cell type and time point are not known. The sequencing sample was made of PBMCs or a T cell subset sorted from them (not recorded which). This chain joins TRBV10-3 and TRBJ2-3, with 11 bases identical to TRBD2. Here the CDR3 reads CAIRNTGTSGGRDTQYF. Written as DNA, the CDR3 is TGTGCCATCAGGAACACCGGGACTAGCGGAGGGAGGGATACGCAGTATTTT.